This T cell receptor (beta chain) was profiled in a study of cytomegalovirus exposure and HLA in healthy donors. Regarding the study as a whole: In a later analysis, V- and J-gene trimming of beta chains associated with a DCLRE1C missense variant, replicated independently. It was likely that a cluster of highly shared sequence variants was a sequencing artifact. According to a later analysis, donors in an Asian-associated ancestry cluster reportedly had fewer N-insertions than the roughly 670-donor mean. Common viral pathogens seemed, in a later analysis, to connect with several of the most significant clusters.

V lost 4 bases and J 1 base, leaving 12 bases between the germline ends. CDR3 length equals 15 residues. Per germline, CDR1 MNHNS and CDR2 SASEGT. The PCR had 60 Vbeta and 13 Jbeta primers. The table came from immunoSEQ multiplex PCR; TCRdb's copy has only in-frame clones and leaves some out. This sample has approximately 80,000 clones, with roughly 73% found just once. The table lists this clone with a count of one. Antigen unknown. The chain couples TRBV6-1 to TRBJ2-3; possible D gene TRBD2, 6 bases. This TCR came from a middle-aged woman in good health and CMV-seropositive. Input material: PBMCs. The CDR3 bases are TGTGCCAGCAGTGCATCCTGGAGGGGCACAGATACGCAGTATTTT. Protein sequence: CASSASWRGTDTQYF.